A single sample gave rise to the 32 T cell receptor beta chains below, sequenced in a study of CD8+ T cells in alopecia areata. RNA extraction was followed by reverse transcription into cDNA, which acted as the sequencing template. Clones were sequenced by immunoSEQ multiplex PCR, and TCRdb holds only the in-frame ones, with some missing. The repertoire holds approximately 200,000 clones, with 60% to 70% as singletons. The treatment is: oral pan-JAK inhibitor, 5-10 mg twice daily. The sample in question was CD4+ T cells sorted from blood, obtained at week 4, from a patient treated with tofacitinib. Source of these receptors: a human donor with alopecia areata.

V usage is TRBV4-3 and J usage is TRBJ2-1, with a possible D match to TRBD2 (5 bases). Between the trimmed V and J ends, which lost 2 bases and 2 bases, there was a span of 13 bases. Germline V gives CDR1 LGHNA, CDR2 YSLEER. The CDR3 length is 16 residues. The CDR3 reads CASSQRSETAYNEQFF. The CDR3 DNA reads TGCGCCAGCAGCCAACGTAGCGAAACCGCCTACAATGAGCAGTTCTTC.

This chain uses TRBV29-1 with TRBJ2-7, with a tentative D call TRBD2 (5 bases). The CDR3 is 13 residues long. Trimming pared 4 bases from V and 4 bases from J, leaving 14 bases between. CDR1 and CDR2 (germline): SQVTM, ANQGSEA. CDR3 region: CSVASGNPYEQYF. The CDR3 nucleotides read TGCAGCGTTGCCTCGGGAAACCCTTACGAGCAGTACTTC.

The V call is TRBV7-2, the J call TRBJ2-7; 8 bases match TRBD1. The germline V gene encodes CDR1 SGHTA and CDR2 FQGNSA. Trimming cost V 5 bases and J 4 bases; bases outside gene matches: 16. The CDR3 is 17 residues long. The CDR3 DNA reads TGTGCCAGCAGCGCCATTCTCGGACAGGGCAAGGGGTACGAGCAGTACTTC. Translation: CASSAILGQGKGYEQYF.

The gene calls are TRBV2 and TRBJ2-7, with D possibly TRBD2 on 6 matching bases. The CDR3 is 12 amino acids. The ends were cut back, 8 bases at V and 1 base at J, with 9 bases in the middle. The germline V gene has CDR1 SNHLY and CDR2 FYNNEI. CDR3 sequence reads: CASAGGSYEQYF. CDR3 sequence (DNA): TGTGCCAGCGCCGGAGGGTCCTACGAGCAGTACTTC.

This clone was detected a few times. The chain carries TRBV9 and TRBJ2-7; possibly TRBD1 for D (6 bases). The V end lost 0 bases, the J end lost 6 bases, and 10 bases lay between the germline ends. Germline V CDR1 and CDR2: SGDLS, YYNGEE. The CDR3 contains 13 residues. The CDR3 region is CASSVEPRGEQYF. In nucleotides, the CDR3 is TGTGCCAGCAGCGTAGAGCCCAGGGGCGAGCAGTACTTC.

The chain couples TRBV7-9 to TRBJ1-1; D perhaps matches TRBD1 (5 bases). The germline gives CDR1 SEHNR, CDR2 FQNEAQ (reference sequence). The V end lost 3 bases, the J end lost 3 bases, and 11 bases lay between the germline ends. The length of the CDR3 is 14 residues. CDR3 sequence (DNA): TGTGCCAGCAGCTTTTCCGGGGGGGACACTGAAGCTTTCTTT. The encoded protein is CASSFSGGDTEAFF.

The chain is built from TRBV29-1 and TRBJ2-7; D gene uncertain. Trimming cost V 6 bases and J 2 bases, with 17 bases left between them. The germline V gene encodes CDR1 SQVTM and CDR2 ANQGSEA. The CDR3 spans 14 residues. In DNA form, the CDR3 reads TGCAGCGTGAGATCGGGCCTCAGTGCCTACGAGCAGTACTTC. This sequence encodes CSVRSGLSAYEQYF.

The V gene is TRBV2, the J gene TRBJ2-5; tentatively, D is TRBD2 (6 bases). Germline CDR1 SNHLY, CDR2 FYNNEI. V lost 6 bases, J lost 1 base, and 12 bases lay in between. The CDR3 is 14 amino acids. The CDR3: CASSVGLAQETQYF. The CDR3 bases are TGTGCCAGCAGCGTGGGACTCGCCCAAGAGACCCAGTACTTC. Complete variable domain (other parts from reference TRBV2 and TRBJ2-5): EPEVTQTPSHQVTQMGQEVILRCVPISNHLYFYWYRQILGQKVEFLVSFYNNEISEKSEIFDDQFSVERPDGSNFTLKIRSTKLEDSAMYFCASSVGLAQETQYFGPGTRLLVL.

V usage is TRBV15 and J usage is TRBJ2-5, with 7 bases aligning to TRBD1. The CDR3 totals 16 residues. The V segment lost 4 bases and the J segment 1 base; nucleotides outside the gene matches: 9. CDR1 is LNHNV, CDR2 YYDKDF, per germline (reference sequence). The chain's CDR3 is CATSIGTARLQETQYF. The CDR3 bases are TGTGCCACCAGCATCGGGACAGCTCGACTCCAAGAGACCCAGTACTTC.

This sequence joins TRBV30 and TRBJ2-7; perhaps TRBD1 as D (5 bases). This CDR3 has 13 amino acids. Germline V gene data show CDR1 as GTSNPN and CDR2 as SVGIG (reference sequence). V dropped 4 bases and J dropped 4 bases, with 14 bases sitting between them. CDR3 sequence reads: CAWTGAEWYEQYF. The CDR3 coding sequence is TGTGCCTGGACTGGGGCGGAGTGGTACGAGCAGTACTTC.

The chain employs TRBV7-8 and TRBJ1-1; no reliable D call. The CDR3 consists of 15 residues. V was trimmed by 2 bases and J by 1 base, leaving 11 bases between them. In germline, CDR1 is SGHVS, CDR2 FQNEAQ. Here the CDR3 DNA reads TGTGCCAGCAGCTTACGTGGCCGGCAGAACACTGAAGCTTTCTTT. Translation: CASSLRGRQNTEAFF.

The chain joins TRBV29-1 to TRBJ2-2; D is possibly TRBD1 or TRBD2 (5 bases each). The CDR3 consists of 15 residues. V was trimmed by 2 bases and J by 5 bases, leaving 15 bases between them. Looked up from germline, CDR1 is SQVTM and CDR2 is ANQGSEA. DNA for the CDR3: TGCAGCGTTGAATTGTTGGGTGGGGGAACCGGGGAGCTGTTTTTT. It encodes CSVELLGGGTGELFF.

Concerning this clone: The sample carries other DNA sequences with the same CDR3. The rearrangement joins TRBV25-1 to TRBJ1-2; D is undetermined. CDR1 and CDR2 from the germline V gene are MGHDK and SYGVNS. V dropped 2 bases and J dropped 1 base, with 8 bases sitting between them. The CDR3 is 14 amino acids. The CDR3 region has the DNA TGTGCCAGCAGTGAAGGAGGCAGTAACTATGGCTACACCTTC. It yields the protein CASSEGGSNYGYTF.

The V call is TRBV11-2, the J call TRBJ2-7; no clear D. V shed 6 bases and J shed 5 bases, with 2 bases lying between them. Germline CDR1 is SGHAT and CDR2 is FQNNGV. This CDR3 comprises 9 residues. The CDR3 here is CASRNEQYF. Here the CDR3 DNA reads TGTGCCAGCAGGAACGAGCAGTACTTC.

The chain is built from TRBV2 and TRBJ1-1; a weak D match, TRBD1 (5 bases). V lost 7 bases and J lost 7, with 16 bases in between. The CDR3 sequence is 13 residues long. Germline values: CDR1 SNHLY, CDR2 FYNNEI. The CDR3 region has the DNA TGTGCCAGCAATTGGGGCCTAGAAAATGAAGCTTTCTTT. This translates into CASNWGLENEAFF.

This clone appeared a few times. The chain couples TRBV6-6 to TRBJ1-1; 10 bases match TRBD1. This CDR3 spans 15 amino acids. V dropped 4 bases and J dropped 4; count of bases not matched to a gene: 6. From germline, CDR1 is MNHNY and CDR2 SVGAGI (reference sequence). The CDR3 DNA reads TGTGCCAGCAGTTCCGTCGGACAGGGGGGCACTGAAGCTTTCTTT. This codes for CASSSVGQGGTEAFF.

This clone was counted a single time. V is TRBV9 and J is TRBJ2-1, with D possibly matching TRBD1 (5 bases). V lost 7 bases to trimming and J lost 4 bases, with 15 bases between them. CDR1 is SGDLS, CDR2 YYNGEE, per germline. This CDR3 has 14 amino acids. CDR3 in amino acids: CASGAGRRYNEQFF. Written as DNA, the CDR3 is TGTGCCAGCGGGGCCGGCCGTAGGTACAATGAGCAGTTCTTC. The full variable domain, with the rest looked up from reference TRBV9 and TRBJ2-1, is DSGVTQTPKHLITATGQRVTLRCSPRSGDLSVYWYQQSLDQGLQFLIQYYNGEERAKGNILERFSAQQFPDLHSELNLSSLELGDSALYFCASGAGRRYNEQFFGPGTRLTVL.

The gene calls are TRBV6-5 and TRBJ1-1; 8 bases line up with TRBD1. CDR1 MNHEY and CDR2 SVGAGI come from the germline V gene. V gave up 4 bases and J gave up 6 bases; unmatched junction bases: 10. CDR3 length: 15 residues. The CDR3 sequence: CASSSRTGRGAEAFF. In DNA form, the CDR3 reads TGTGCCAGCAGTTCAAGGACAGGGCGGGGGGCTGAAGCTTTCTTT.

This clone was counted between two and nine times. This sample also contains other DNA sequences that code for the same CDR3. The chain recombines TRBV29-1 with TRBJ2-3; D is ambiguous. This CDR3 contains 12 residues. V was shortened by 3 bases and J by 0 bases, with 4 bases between the two germline ends. The germline gives CDR1 SQVTM, CDR2 ANQGSEA. The CDR3 reads CSVDSSTDTQYF. CDR3 bases: TGCAGCGTTGACTCTAGCACAGATACGCAGTATTTT.

This clone has just a few counts. The genes are TRBV29-1 and TRBJ2-2; the D is unclear. Germline V gene lookup returns CDR1 SQVTM and CDR2 ANQGSEA. The CDR3 totals 12 residues. Between the trimmed V and J ends, which lost 2 bases and 2 bases, there was a span of 3 bases. Written as DNA, the CDR3 is TGCAGCGTTGAACACAACACCGGGGAGCTGTTTTTT. This sequence encodes CSVEHNTGELFF.

This clone was found a few times. V usage is TRBV29-1 and J usage is TRBJ1-1, with D possibly TRBD1 on 5 matching bases. V was clipped by 3 bases and J by 5 bases, with 13 bases between them. Looked up from germline, CDR1 is SQVTM and CDR2 is ANQGSEA. CDR3 length: 13 amino acids. The CDR3 DNA follows: TGCAGCGTTGATTCCGGCGGGGGAACTGAAGCTTTCTTT. Protein: CSVDSGGGTEAFF.

The CDR3 nucleotides read TGTGCCAGCAGCGTAGGTCCGACCAGGGATGGCTACACCTTC. This sequence encodes CASSVGPTRDGYTF. The rearrangement uses TRBV9 and TRBJ1-2; TRBD1 is a possible D gene (5 bases). The CDR3 totals 14 residues. Trimming removed 0 bases from V and 6 bases from J, with 12 bases in between. Germline V gene data show CDR1 as SGDLS and CDR2 as YYNGEE.

This clone was detected only once. This chain uses TRBV19 with TRBJ2-7; D is unclear. The germline CDR1 and CDR2 sequences are LNHDA and SQIVND (reference sequence). V was trimmed by 5 bases and J by 0 bases, leaving 20 bases between them. The CDR3 contains 17 residues. Here the CDR3 reads CASSLTRGLLYSYEQYF. The CDR3 region has the DNA TGTGCCAGTAGTCTTACCCGAGGTCTTCTCTACTCCTACGAGCAGTACTTC.

The V gene is TRBV30, the J gene TRBJ1-2, with D hard to call. The V end lost 2 bases, the J end lost 4 bases, and 14 bases lay between the germline ends. Germline-derived CDR1 and CDR2 are GTSNPN and SVGIG (reference sequence). The CDR3 spans 14 residues. CDR3 DNA sequence: TGTGCCTGGAGTCTGATGACTCCACTCTATGGCTACACCTTC. Protein: CAWSLMTPLYGYTF.

This clone was observed once. The chain carries TRBV7-7 and TRBJ2-3, with TRBD2 matching over 13 bases. The germline gives CDR1 SSHAT, CDR2 FNYEAQ (reference sequence). With V trimmed by 11 bases and J by 3 bases, 2 bases remained unmatched. The CDR3 consists of 13 residues. This CDR3 is CASGLAGTDTQYF. The CDR3 coding sequence is TGTGCCTCGGGACTAGCGGGGACAGATACGCAGTATTTT.

V usage is TRBV30 and J usage is TRBJ2-7; TRBD1 is a possible D gene (6 bases). The germline gives CDR1 GTSNPN, CDR2 SVGIG (reference sequence). The CDR3 length is 12 residues. The V end was cut by 1 base, the J end by 3 bases, with 7 bases between. CDR3 DNA: TGTGCCTGGAGTGAGACAGGCTACGAGCAGTACTTC. Its translation is CAWSETGYEQYF.

This chain links TRBV6-1 with TRBJ2-7, with no clear D. CDR1 is MNHNS and CDR2 is SASEGT in the germline V gene. The CDR3 spans 14 residues. Trimming shortened V by 5 bases and J by 1 base, and 12 bases separated the two germline ends. The CDR3 here is CASSRSGSSYEQYF. CDR3 DNA sequence: TGTGCCAGCAGTCGTAGTGGGTCGTCCTACGAGCAGTACTTC.

The V call is TRBV6-5, the J call TRBJ2-7; 7 positions agree with TRBD1. The CDR3 consists of 14 residues. V gave up 11 bases and J gave up 2 bases; unmatched junction bases: 12. CDR1 is MNHEY and CDR2 is SVGAGI in the germline V gene. CDR3 sequence reads: CAVQSGTDTYEQYF. The CDR3 bases are TGTGCCGTGCAATCCGGGACAGACACCTACGAGCAGTACTTC.

The chain joins TRBV30 to TRBJ1-5; D is ambiguous. This CDR3 spans 16 amino acids. Germline CDR1 and CDR2: GTSNPN and SVGIG (reference sequence). The V end lost 3 bases, the J end lost 0 bases, and 15 bases lay between the germline ends. The CDR3 here is CAWSPRPGSSNQPQHF. The CDR3 nucleotides are TGTGCCTGGAGCCCCCGGCCGGGATCTAGCAATCAGCCCCAGCATTTT. The variable domain in full, with the rest retrieved from reference TRBV30 and TRBJ1-5, is SQTIHQWPATLVQPVGSPLSLECTVEGTSNPNLYWYRQAAGRGLQLLFYSVGIGQISSEVPQNLSASRPQDRQFILSSKKLLLSDSGFYLCAWSPRPGSSNQPQHFGDGTRLSIL.

The chain recombines TRBV9 with TRBJ2-4; 9 bases match TRBD1. J lost 9 bases, V lost 4 bases, and 11 bases had no gene match. This CDR3 spans 15 amino acids. Germline V gene sequence: CDR1 SGDLS, CDR2 YYNGEE. CDR3 amino acids: CASSSDPGQGIIQYF. The CDR3 DNA reads as TGTGCCAGCAGCTCTGACCCGGGACAGGGTATCATTCAGTACTTC.

The CDR3 reads CAWSGGGRSTQYF. The CDR3 nucleotides are TGTGCCTGGAGTGGGGGCGGAAGGTCAACCCAGTACTTC. The chain links TRBV30 to TRBJ2-5, with a weak D call TRBD1 (5 bases). CDR3 length equals 13 residues. V was trimmed by 1 base and J by 8 bases, leaving 14 bases between them. The germline CDR1 and CDR2 sequences are GTSNPN and SVGIG (reference sequence). The variable domain in full, completed from reference TRBV30 and TRBJ2-5, reads SQTIHQWPATLVQPVGSPLSLECTVEGTSNPNLYWYRQAAGRGLQLLFYSVGIGQISSEVPQNLSASRPQDRQFILSSKKLLLSDSGFYLCAWSGGGRSTQYFGPGTRLLVL.

This clone was picked up one time. The rearrangement links TRBV7-6 to TRBJ1-5; possibly TRBD1 for D (6 bases). This CDR3 is 14 amino acids long. The V end lost 6 bases, the J end lost 4 bases, and 13 bases lay between the germline ends. CDR1 and CDR2 from the germline V gene are SGHVS and FNYEAQ. CDR3 nucleotides: TGTGCCAGCAGTGCAGGACAGAGTAATCAGCCCCAGCATTTT. It encodes CASSAGQSNQPQHF.